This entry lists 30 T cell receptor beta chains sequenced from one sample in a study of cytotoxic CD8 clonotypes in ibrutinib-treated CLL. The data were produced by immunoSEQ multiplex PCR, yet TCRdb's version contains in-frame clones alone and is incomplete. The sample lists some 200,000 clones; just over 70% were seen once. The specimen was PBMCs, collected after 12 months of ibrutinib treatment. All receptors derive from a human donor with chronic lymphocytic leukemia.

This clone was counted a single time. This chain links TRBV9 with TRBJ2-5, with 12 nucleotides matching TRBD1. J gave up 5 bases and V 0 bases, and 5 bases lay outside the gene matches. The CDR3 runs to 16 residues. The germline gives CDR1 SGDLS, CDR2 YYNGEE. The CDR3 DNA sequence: TGTGCCAGCAGCGTAGTGGGACAGGGGGCCGTGGAGACCCAGTACTTC. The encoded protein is CASSVVGQGAVETQYF.

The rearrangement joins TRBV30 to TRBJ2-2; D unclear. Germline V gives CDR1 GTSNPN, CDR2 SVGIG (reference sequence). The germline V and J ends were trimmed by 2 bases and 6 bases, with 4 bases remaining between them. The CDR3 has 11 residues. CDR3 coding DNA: TGTGCCTGGAGTAGGGCCGGGGAGCTGTTTTTT. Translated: CAWSRAGELFF.

DNA for the CDR3: TGCAGCGTTAATTTCCGGGGGTCCACCGGGGAGCTGTTTTTT. Encoded protein: CSVNFRGSTGELFF. The gene calls are TRBV29-1 and TRBJ2-2, with a weak D call TRBD2 (6 bases). The germline V gene encodes CDR1 SQVTM and CDR2 ANQGSEA. Trimming shortened V by 5 bases and J by 4 bases, and 14 bases separated the two germline ends. The CDR3 runs to 14 residues.

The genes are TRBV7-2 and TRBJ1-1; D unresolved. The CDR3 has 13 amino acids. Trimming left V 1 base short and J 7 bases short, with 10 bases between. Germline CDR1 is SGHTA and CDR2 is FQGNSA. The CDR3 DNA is TGTGCCAGCAGCTTAGTATTGGGTGGTGAAGCTTTCTTT. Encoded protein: CASSLVLGGEAFF.

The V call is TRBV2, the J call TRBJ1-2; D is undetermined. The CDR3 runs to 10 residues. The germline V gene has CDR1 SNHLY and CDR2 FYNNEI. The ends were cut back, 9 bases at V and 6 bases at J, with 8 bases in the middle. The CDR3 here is CARLYDGYTF. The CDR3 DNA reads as TGTGCCAGGTTATATGATGGCTACACCTTC.

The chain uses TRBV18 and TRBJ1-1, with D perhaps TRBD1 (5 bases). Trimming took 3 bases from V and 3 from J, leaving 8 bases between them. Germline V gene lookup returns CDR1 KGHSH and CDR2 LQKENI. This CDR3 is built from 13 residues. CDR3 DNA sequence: TGTGCCAGCTCACCTCCGGGGCACACTGAAGCTTTCTTT. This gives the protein CASSPPGHTEAFF.

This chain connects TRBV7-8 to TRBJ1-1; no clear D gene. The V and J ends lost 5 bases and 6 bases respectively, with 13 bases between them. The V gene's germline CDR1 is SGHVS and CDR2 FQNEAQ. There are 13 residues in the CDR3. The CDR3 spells CASSPPRVPEAFF. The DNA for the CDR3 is TGTGCCAGCAGCCCCCCGCGAGTCCCTGAAGCTTTCTTT.

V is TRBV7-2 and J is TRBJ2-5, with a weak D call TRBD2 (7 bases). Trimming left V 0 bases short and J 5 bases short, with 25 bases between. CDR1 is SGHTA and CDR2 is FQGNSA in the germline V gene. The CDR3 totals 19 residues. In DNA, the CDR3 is TGTGCCAGCAGCTTAGCGCATGGCAGGGGAGGGGTGATAACGGAGACCCAGTACTTC. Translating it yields CASSLAHGRGGVITETQYF.

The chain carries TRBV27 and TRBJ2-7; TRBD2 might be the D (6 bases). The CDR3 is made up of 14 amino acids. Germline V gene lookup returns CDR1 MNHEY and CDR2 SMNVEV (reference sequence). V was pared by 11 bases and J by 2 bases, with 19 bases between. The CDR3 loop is CASRPGLKTYEQYF. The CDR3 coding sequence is TGTGCCTCCAGACCGGGACTGAAGACCTACGAGCAGTACTTC.

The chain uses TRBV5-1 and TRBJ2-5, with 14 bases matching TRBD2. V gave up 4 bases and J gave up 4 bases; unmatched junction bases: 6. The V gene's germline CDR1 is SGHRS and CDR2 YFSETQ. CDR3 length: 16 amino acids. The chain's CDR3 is CASSPPGLAGVETQYF. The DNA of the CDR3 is TGCGCCAGCAGCCCTCCGGGACTAGCGGGAGTAGAGACCCAGTACTTC.

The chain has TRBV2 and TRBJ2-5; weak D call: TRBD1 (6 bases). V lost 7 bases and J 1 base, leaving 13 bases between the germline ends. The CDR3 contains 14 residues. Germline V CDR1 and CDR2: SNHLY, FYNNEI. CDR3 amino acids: CASKFRDIQETQYF. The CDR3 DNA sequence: TGTGCCAGCAAGTTTCGGGACATCCAAGAGACCCAGTACTTC.

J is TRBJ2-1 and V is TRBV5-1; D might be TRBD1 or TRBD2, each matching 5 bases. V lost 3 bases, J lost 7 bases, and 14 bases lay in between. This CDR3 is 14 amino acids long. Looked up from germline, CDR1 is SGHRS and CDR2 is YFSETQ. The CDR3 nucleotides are TGCGCCAGCAGCTCCCGACAGAGGGTAAATGAGCAGTTCTTC. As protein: CASSSRQRVNEQFF.

The DNA of the CDR3 is TGCGCCAGCAGCTTGACTAGCGGAGCCAAGTACGAGCAGTACTTC. Its translation: CASSLTSGAKYEQYF. The rearrangement joins TRBV5-1 to TRBJ2-7; TRBD2 agrees at 8 bases. Germline CDR1 reads SGHRS; CDR2 reads YFSETQ. This CDR3 contains 15 residues. The J segment lost 4 bases and the V segment lost 1 base, leaving 7 bases of the junction unmatched.

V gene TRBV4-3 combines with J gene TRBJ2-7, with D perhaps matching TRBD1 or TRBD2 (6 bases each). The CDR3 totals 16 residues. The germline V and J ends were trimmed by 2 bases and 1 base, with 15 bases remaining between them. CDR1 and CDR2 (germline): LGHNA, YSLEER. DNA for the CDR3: TGCGCCAGCAGCCAAAACAGGGCGGGACCTTCCTACGAGCAGTACTTC. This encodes CASSQNRAGPSYEQYF.

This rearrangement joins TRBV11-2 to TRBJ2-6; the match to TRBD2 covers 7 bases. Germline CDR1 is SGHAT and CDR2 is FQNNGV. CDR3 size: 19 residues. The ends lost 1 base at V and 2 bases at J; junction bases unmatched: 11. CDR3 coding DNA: TGTGCCAGCAGCTTAGGTAGCGACGGGGGGTCTCCTGGGGCCAACGTCCTGACTTTC. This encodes CASSLGSDGGSPGANVLTF.

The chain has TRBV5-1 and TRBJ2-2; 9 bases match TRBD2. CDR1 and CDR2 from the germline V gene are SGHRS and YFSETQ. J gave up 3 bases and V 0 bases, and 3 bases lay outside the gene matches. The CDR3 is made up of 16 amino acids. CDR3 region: CASSLARGGDTGELFF. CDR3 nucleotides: TGCGCCAGCAGCTTGGCTCGCGGGGGGGACACCGGGGAGCTGTTTTTT. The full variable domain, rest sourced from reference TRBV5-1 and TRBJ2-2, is KAGVTQTPRYLIKTRGQQVTLSCSPISGHRSVSWYQQTPGQGLQFLFEYFSETQRNKGNFPGRFSGRQFSNSRSEMNVSTLELGDSALYLCASSLARGGDTGELFFGEGSRLTVL.

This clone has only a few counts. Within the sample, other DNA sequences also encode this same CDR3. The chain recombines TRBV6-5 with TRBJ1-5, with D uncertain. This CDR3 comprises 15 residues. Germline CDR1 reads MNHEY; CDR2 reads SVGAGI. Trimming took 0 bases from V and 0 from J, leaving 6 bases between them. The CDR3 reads CASSYSSRSNQPQHF. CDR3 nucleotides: TGTGCCAGCAGTTACTCCTCCCGTAGCAATCAGCCCCAGCATTTT.

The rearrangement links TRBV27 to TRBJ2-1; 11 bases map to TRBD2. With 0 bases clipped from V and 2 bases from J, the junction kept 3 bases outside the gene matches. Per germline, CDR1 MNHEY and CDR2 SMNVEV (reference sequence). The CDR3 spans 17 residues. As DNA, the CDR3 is TGTGCCAGCAGTTTATCCGGACTAGCGGGCCCCTACAATGAGCAGTTCTTC. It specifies CASSLSGLAGPYNEQFF.

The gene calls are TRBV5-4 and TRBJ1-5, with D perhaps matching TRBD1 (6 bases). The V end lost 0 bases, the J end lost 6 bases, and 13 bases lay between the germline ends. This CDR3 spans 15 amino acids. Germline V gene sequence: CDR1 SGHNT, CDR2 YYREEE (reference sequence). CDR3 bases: TGTGCCAGCAGCTTGGACAGGGAAAGGGGTCAGCCCCAGCATTTT. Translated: CASSLDRERGQPQHF.

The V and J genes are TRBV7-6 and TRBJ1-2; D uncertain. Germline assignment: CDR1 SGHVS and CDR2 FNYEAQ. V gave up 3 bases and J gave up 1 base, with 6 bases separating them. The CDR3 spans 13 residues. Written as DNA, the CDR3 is TGTGCCAGCAGCTTTGGGATTAACTATGGCTACACCTTC. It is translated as CASSFGINYGYTF.

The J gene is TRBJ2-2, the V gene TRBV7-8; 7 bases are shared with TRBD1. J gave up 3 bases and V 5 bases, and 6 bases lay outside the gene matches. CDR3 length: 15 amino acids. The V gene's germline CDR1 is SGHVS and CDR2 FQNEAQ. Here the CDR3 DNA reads TGTGCCAGCAGCCCCCCAGGGGGTCACACCGGGGAGCTGTTTTTT. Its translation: CASSPPGGHTGELFF.

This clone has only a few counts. The CDR3 nucleotides are TGTGCCTGGAGACCCTACGGGCAGGGAAATGAAAAACTGTTTTTT. This sequence encodes CAWRPYGQGNEKLFF. The chain employs TRBV30 and TRBJ1-4; D might be TRBD1 (5 bases). Trimming removed 3 bases at V and 5 bases at J, with 16 bases between. This CDR3 is built from 15 residues. The germline CDR1 and CDR2 sequences are GTSNPN and SVGIG (reference sequence).

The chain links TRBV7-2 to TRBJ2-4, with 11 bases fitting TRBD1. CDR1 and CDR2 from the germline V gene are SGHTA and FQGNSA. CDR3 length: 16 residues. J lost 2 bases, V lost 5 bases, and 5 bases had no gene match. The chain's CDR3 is CASSPDRGRSKNIQYF. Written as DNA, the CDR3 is TGTGCCAGCAGCCCGGACAGGGGGCGGTCCAAAAACATTCAGTACTTC.

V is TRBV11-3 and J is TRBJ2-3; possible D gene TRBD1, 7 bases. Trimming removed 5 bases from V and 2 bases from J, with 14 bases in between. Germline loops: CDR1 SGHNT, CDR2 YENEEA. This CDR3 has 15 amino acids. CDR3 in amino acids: CASSRRDSYTDTQYF. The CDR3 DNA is TGTGCCAGCAGCCGGAGGGACAGCTACACAGATACGCAGTATTTT. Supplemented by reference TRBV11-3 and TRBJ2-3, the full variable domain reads EAGVVQSPRYKIIEKKQPVAFWCNPISGHNTLYWYLQNLGQGPELLIRYENEEAVDDSQLPKDRFSAERLKGVDSTLKIQPAELGDSAVYLCASSRRDSYTDTQYFGPGTRLTVL.

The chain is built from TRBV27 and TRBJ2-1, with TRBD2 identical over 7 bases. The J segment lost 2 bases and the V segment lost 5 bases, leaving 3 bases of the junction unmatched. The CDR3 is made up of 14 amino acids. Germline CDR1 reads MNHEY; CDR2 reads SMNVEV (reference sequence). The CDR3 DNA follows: TGTGCCAGCAGTCCCGGACTAGCCTACAATGAGCAGTTCTTC. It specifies CASSPGLAYNEQFF.

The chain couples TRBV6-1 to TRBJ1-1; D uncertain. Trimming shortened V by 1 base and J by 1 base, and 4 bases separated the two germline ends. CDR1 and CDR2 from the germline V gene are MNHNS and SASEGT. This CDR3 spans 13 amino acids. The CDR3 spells CASSEVRNTEAFF. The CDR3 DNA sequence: TGTGCCAGCAGTGAAGTCAGGAACACTGAAGCTTTCTTT.

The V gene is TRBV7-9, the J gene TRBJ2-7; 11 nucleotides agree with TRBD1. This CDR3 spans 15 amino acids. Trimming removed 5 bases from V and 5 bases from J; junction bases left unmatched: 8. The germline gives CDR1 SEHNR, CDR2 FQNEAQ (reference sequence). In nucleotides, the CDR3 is TGTGCCAGCAGCCCTCGGGACAGGGGGAAGAACGAGCAGTACTTC. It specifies CASSPRDRGKNEQYF. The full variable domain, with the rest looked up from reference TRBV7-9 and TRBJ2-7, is DTGVSQNPRHKITKRGQNVTFRCDPISEHNRLYWYRQTLGQGPEFLTYFQNEAQLEKSRLLSDRFSAERPKGSFSTLEIQRTEQGDSAMYLCASSPRDRGKNEQYFGPGTRLTVT.

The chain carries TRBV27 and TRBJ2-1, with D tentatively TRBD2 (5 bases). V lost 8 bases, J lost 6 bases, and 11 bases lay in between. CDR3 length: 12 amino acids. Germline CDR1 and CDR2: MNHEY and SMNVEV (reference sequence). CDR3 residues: CASARGLNEQFF. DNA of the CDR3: TGTGCCAGCGCGCGAGGGCTCAATGAGCAGTTCTTC.

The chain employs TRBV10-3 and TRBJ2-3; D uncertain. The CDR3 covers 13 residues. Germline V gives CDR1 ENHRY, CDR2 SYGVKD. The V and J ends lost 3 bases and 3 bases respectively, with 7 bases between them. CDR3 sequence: CAISEGTTDTQYF. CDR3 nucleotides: TGTGCCATCAGTGAAGGCACTACAGATACGCAGTATTTT.

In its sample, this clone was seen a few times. The CDR3 DNA follows: TGTGCCAGCAGCTTAGGAGACAGCGCAACTGGCTACACCTTC. Its translation is CASSLGDSATGYTF. This chain uses TRBV7-6 with TRBJ1-2, with a weak D call TRBD1 (5 bases). CDR1 and CDR2 from the germline V gene are SGHVS and FNYEAQ. The CDR3 has 14 amino acids. Trimming shortened V by 1 base and J by 7 bases, and 13 bases separated the two germline ends.